A selection of T cell receptor beta chains follows, all from one sample in a study of blood T cell repertoires in COVID-19. TCRdb's table, derived via immunoSEQ multiplex PCR, lists solely in-frame clones and lacks some. The table records about 130,000 clones, about 78% of them present only once. Material: peripheral blood. Receptor source: a man aged 55-75 years who had recovered from COVID-19. The CDR3 runs from the conserved cysteine through the conserved F or W. D genes are given only for firm matches. The size field is filled for only some rows; it gives once, few, many or a size class.

TRBJ1-5	TRBD1	.	TRBV5-6	CASSFGQGRNQPQHF	TGTGCCAGCAGCTTCGGACAGGGACGCAATCAGCCCCAGCATTTT
TRBJ2-5	.	.	TRBV5-1	CASSLPGSYQETQYF	TGCGCCAGCAGCTTGCCAGGGTCGTACCAAGAGACCCAGTACTTC
TRBJ2-3	TRBD2	few	TRBV7-9	CASSLEGLNTDTQYF	TGTGCCAGCAGCTTAGAGGGACTAAACACAGATACGCAGTATTTT
TRBJ2-3	.	.	TRBV28	CASSLDRSPGTDTQYF	TGTGCCAGCAGTTTAGATAGGAGTCCAGGCACAGATACGCAGTATTTT
TRBJ2-1	.	.	TRBV5-5	CASSVDFYLYNEQFF	TGTGCCAGCAGCGTAGACTTCTACCTATACAATGAGCAGTTCTTC
TRBJ2-5	.	.	TRBV11-2	CASSFMQQETQYF	TGTGCCAGCAGCTTCATGCAGCAAGAGACCCAGTACTTC
TRBJ2-2	TRBD1	.	TRBV5-1	CASRPGTGNTGELFF	TGCGCCAGCAGACCCGGGACAGGGAACACCGGGGAGCTGTTTTTT
TRBJ2-5	.	.	TRBV19	CASSGGTKETQYF	TGTGCCAGTAGTGGAGGGACCAAAGAGACCCAGTACTTC
TRBJ1-4	.	.	TRBV7-2	CASSLAGSGRGEKLFF	TGTGCCAGCAGCTTAGCCGGGTCCGGGAGGGGGGAAAAACTGTTTTTT
TRBJ2-3	.	.	TRBV6-1	CASSGSTGGGAPLSTDTQYF	TGTGCCAGCAGTGGCTCGACAGGAGGGGGGGCCCCCCTTAGCACAGATACGCAGTATTTT
TRBJ2-1	TRBD1	many	TRBV23-1	CASSRTGTGTVDEQFF	TGCGCCAGCAGTCGCACCGGGACAGGGACGGTCGATGAGCAGTTCTTC
TRBJ2-7	.	.	TRBV11-2	CASSSRGDYEQYF	TGTGCCAGCAGCTCCAGGGGGGACTACGAGCAGTACTTC
TRBJ2-7	.	.	TRBV5-1	CASSFGLPAYEQYF	TGCGCCAGCAGCTTTGGACTGCCCGCCTACGAGCAGTACTTC
TRBJ1-2	.	once	TRBV7-8	CASSLERTGRNYGYTF	TGTGCCAGCAGCTTAGAGAGAACAGGGAGAAACTATGGCTACACCTTC
TRBJ1-4	.	.	TRBV12-3/TRBV12-4	CASSLGGNEKLFF	TGTGCCAGCAGTTTGGGGGGAAACGAAAAACTGTTTTTT
TRBJ2-5	.	.	TRBV10-3	CAISESRQGQETQYF	TGTGCCATCAGTGAGTCGAGGCAGGGCCAAGAGACCCAGTACTTC
TRBJ2-1	TRBD2	.	TRBV3-1/TRBV3-2	CASSPTSGGALEQFF	TGTGCCAGCAGCCCTACTAGCGGGGGGGCCCTTGAGCAGTTCTTC
TRBJ2-2	TRBD2	.	TRBV2	CASTGLAGATGELFF	TGTGCCAGCACCGGACTAGCGGGAGCGACCGGGGAGCTGTTTTTT
TRBJ2-3	.	.	TRBV6-5	CASNDNTDTQYF	TGTGCCAGCAACGACAACACAGATACGCAGTATTTT
TRBJ1-2	.	few	TRBV9	CASSASTNRRGYGYTF	TGTGCCAGCAGCGCCTCGACCAACCGAAGAGGCTATGGCTACACCTTC
TRBJ1-2	TRBD1	.	TRBV6-6	CASRRDRSGYTF	TGTGCCAGCAGACGGGACAGAAGCGGATACACCTTC
TRBJ2-1	.	few	TRBV9	CASGAEQFF	TGTGCCAGCGGGGCCGAGCAGTTCTTC
TRBJ1-2	.	.	TRBV15	CATSRDPGERIGYTF	TGTGCCACCAGCAGAGATCCAGGGGAGAGAATCGGCTACACCTTC
TRBJ1-2	TRBD1	once	TRBV7-8	CASSSYRGANYGYTF	TGTGCCAGCAGCTCGTACAGGGGAGCTAACTATGGCTACACCTTC
TRBJ2-7	.	.	TRBV11-2	CASSSGTYEQYF	TGTGCCAGCAGCTCAGGGACCTACGAGCAGTACTTC
TRBJ1-5	TRBD1	.	TRBV19	CASSWGQNQPQHF	TGTGCCAGTAGTTGGGGACAGAATCAGCCCCAGCATTTT
TRBJ2-1	TRBD1	.	TRBV28	CASSLFPGQGAHNEQFF	TGTGCCAGCAGTTTATTCCCGGGACAGGGGGCCCACAATGAGCAGTTCTTC
TRBJ2-5	.	.	TRBV9	CASSVGSDQETQYF	TGTGCCAGCAGCGTAGGATCAGACCAAGAGACCCAGTACTTC
TRBJ2-5	.	.	TRBV7-9	CASSRQGTQKYF	TGTGCCAGCAGCCGGCAGGGGACACAAAAGTACTTC
TRBJ1-2	TRBD1	.	TRBV5-4	CASSLTGQGGGYTF	TGTGCCAGCAGCTTAACTGGACAGGGTGGCGGCTACACCTTC
TRBJ1-2	.	.	TRBV6-2/TRBV6-3	CASSYVAGGHYGYTF	TGTGCCAGCAGTTACGTAGCCGGGGGACACTATGGCTACACCTTC
TRBJ2-7	TRBD1	.	TRBV6-5	CASRPYRGPYYEQYF	TGTGCCAGCAGGCCCTACAGGGGTCCATACTACGAGCAGTACTTC
TRBJ2-1	.	.	TRBV9	CASSVTPTVDEQFF	TGTGCCAGCAGCGTTACACCGACTGTAGATGAGCAGTTCTTC
TRBJ1-4	TRBD1	.	TRBV18	CASSHRDRGNEKLFF	TGTGCCAGCTCACACCGGGACAGGGGGAATGAAAAACTGTTTTTT
TRBJ2-1	TRBD2	.	TRBV11-2	CASSLRGRGSGAYNEQFF	TGTGCCAGCAGCTTAAGGGGGAGGGGTAGCGGGGCCTACAATGAGCAGTTCTTC
TRBJ2-3	TRBD2	.	TRBV11-1	CASSPTVAGGTDTQYF	TGTGCCAGCAGCCCCACCGTGGCGGGGGGCACAGATACGCAGTATTTT
TRBJ1-1	TRBD1	.	TRBV6-5	CASSYSTGGRGKAFF	TGTGCCAGCAGTTACTCAACAGGGGGAAGAGGGAAAGCTTTCTTT
TRBJ1-2	.	.	TRBV4-3	CASSQAAGYGYTF	TGCGCCAGCAGCCAAGCAGCAGGGTATGGCTACACCTTC
TRBJ2-5	.	.	TRBV5-1	CASSLGASIETQYF	TGCGCCAGCAGCCTTGGGGCCAGCATAGAGACCCAGTACTTC
TRBJ2-3	TRBD2	.	TRBV9	CASSVGVSGGLTGADTQYF	TGTGCCAGCAGCGTAGGGGTAAGCGGGGGGCTTACGGGAGCAGATACGCAGTATTTT
TRBJ2-1	.	few	TRBV7-2	CASSPLGVPRGHEQFF	TGTGCCAGCAGCCCCCTCGGCGTCCCGAGAGGGCATGAGCAGTTCTTC
TRBJ2-6	.	.	TRBV6-6	CASRQYNSGANVLTF	TGTGCCTCACGACAGTATAACTCTGGGGCCAACGTCCTGACTTTC
TRBJ1-5	TRBD1	once	TRBV2	CASSGQGIKQPQHF	TGTGCCAGCTCGGGACAGGGGATCAAACAGCCCCAGCATTTT
TRBJ1-2	.	.	TRBV30	CAWSSGVDYGYTF	TGTGCCTGGAGTTCAGGGGTAGACTATGGCTACACCTTC
TRBJ1-5	TRBD1	once	TRBV19	CASSFRDRSYQPQHF	TGTGCCAGTAGTTTCCGGGACAGAAGTTATCAGCCCCAGCATTTT